Sequencing of this T cell receptor (beta chain) was carried out in a study of T-cell memory formation after mild COVID-19. Turning to the study itself: Largely donor-specific TCR clusters were found. Study results and limitations: Researchers found some responding clones in pre-infection memory, a sign that cross-reactive memory joined.

V lost 1 base, J lost 3 bases, and 13 bases lay in between. There are 15 residues in the CDR3. The V gene's germline CDR1 is SGHRS and CDR2 YFSETQ. Turning to this clonotype: Its cognate antigen is unknown.

TCRdb analysed the 5' RACE reads with MiXCR anew, one entry per CDR3 protein. The profile shows around 300,000 distinct CDR3 sequences, 12% to 15% of them singletons. This chain connects TRBV5-1 to TRBJ1-1, with D possibly TRBD1 on 6 matching bases. The material sequenced was PBMCs or a T cell subset sorted from them (not recorded which). The sequence derives from a man aged 18 to 29 who had mild COVID-19 (a few samples of this study predate the infection). Cell type and time point are not known. The chain's CDR3 is CASSLSAGADTEAFF. The DNA for the CDR3 is TGCGCCAGCAGCTTGTCCGCAGGGGCGGACACTGAAGCTTTCTTT.